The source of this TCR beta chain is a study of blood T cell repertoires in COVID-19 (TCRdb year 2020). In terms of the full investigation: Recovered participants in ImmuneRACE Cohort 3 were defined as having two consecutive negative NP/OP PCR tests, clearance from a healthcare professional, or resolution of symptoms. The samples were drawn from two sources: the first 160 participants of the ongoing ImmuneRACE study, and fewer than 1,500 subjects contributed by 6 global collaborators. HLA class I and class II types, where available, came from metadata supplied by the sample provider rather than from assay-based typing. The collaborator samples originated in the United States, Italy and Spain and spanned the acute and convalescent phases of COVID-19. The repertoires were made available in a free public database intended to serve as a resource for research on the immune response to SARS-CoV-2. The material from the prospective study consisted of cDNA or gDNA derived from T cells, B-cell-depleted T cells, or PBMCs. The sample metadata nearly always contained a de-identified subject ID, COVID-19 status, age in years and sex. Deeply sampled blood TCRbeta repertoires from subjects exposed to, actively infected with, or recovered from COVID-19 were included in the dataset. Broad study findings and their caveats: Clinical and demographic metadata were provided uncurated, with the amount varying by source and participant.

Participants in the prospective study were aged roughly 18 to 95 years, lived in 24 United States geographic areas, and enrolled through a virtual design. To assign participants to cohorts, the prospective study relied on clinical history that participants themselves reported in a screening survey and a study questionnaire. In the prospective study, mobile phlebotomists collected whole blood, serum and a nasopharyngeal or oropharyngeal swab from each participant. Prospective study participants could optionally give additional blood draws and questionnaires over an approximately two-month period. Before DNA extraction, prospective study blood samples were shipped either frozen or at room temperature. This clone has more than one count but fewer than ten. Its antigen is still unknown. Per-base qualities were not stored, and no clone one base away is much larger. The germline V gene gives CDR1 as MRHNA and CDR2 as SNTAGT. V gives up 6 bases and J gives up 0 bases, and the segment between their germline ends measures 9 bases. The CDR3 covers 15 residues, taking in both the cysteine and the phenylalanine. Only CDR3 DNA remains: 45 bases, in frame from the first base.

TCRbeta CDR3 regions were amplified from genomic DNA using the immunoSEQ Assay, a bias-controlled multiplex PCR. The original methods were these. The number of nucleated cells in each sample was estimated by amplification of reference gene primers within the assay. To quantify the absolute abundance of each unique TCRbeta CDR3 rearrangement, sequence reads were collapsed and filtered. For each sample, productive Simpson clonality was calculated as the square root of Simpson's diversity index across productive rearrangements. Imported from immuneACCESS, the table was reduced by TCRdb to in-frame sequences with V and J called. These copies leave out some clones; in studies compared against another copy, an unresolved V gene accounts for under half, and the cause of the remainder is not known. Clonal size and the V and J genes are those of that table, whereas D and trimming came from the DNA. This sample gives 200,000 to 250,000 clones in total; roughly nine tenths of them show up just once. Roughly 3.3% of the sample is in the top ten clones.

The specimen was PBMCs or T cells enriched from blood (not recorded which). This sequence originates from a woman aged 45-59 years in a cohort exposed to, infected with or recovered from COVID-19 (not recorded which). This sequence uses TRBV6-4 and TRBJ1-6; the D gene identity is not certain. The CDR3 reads CASRAGSSYNSPLHF. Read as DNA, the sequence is TGTGCCAGCAGGGCGGGGAGCTCCTATAATTCACCCCTCCACTTT.